The next 22 T cell receptor beta chains were all read from a single sample in a study of response to subunit inactivated influenza vaccine. TCRdb itself ran the RT-PCR reads through MiXCR, one entry per CDR3 protein. The profile shows hundreds of thousands of distinct CDR3 sequences, around 13% of them singletons. The material sequenced was PBMCs from blood, taken 14 to 15 days before vaccination. The receptors were sampled from a man aged 50-60 years who received an inactivated influenza vaccine.

The sample holds many counts of this clonotype. The rearrangement uses TRBV29-1 and TRBJ2-5; the D gene is possibly TRBD2 (5 bases). Trimming took 5 bases from V and 0 from J, leaving 7 bases between them. Germline CDR1 is SQVTM and CDR2 is ANQGSEA. CDR3 length: 12 amino acids. CDR3 in amino acids: CSVSGYQETQYF. The CDR3 DNA follows: TGCAGCGTTTCGGGGTACCAAGAGACCCAGTACTTC.

V and J are TRBV5-1 and TRBJ1-2; 10 bases fit TRBD1. Germline lookup yields CDR1 SGHRS and CDR2 YFSETQ. The length of the CDR3 is 14 residues. The V and J ends lost 3 bases and 7 bases, in that order; junction bases with no gene match: 6. For the CDR3, the DNA is TGCGCCAGCAGCTCCGACAGGGGGCAAGGTGGCTACACCTTC. Amino acid sequence: CASSSDRGQGGYTF.

This clonotype has a handful of counts. The chain is built from TRBV27 and TRBJ1-6; D is perhaps TRBD1 (6 bases). The CDR3 is 13 residues long. The germline V gene encodes CDR1 MNHEY and CDR2 SMNVEV (reference sequence). V dropped 3 bases and J dropped 9 bases, with 9 bases sitting between them. In DNA form, the CDR3 reads TGTGCCAGCAGTTTGAACAGGGCTTCACCCCTCCACTTT. Its translation: CASSLNRASPLHF.

This chain uses TRBV5-1 with TRBJ1-2; 9 bases fit TRBD1. From germline, CDR1 is SGHRS and CDR2 YFSETQ. The V gene end was trimmed by 4 bases and the J gene end by 7 bases; junction bases not matched to a gene: 8. This CDR3 is 14 amino acids long. The CDR3 sequence: CASSRSGTGSGYTF. The CDR3 DNA follows: TGCGCCAGCAGCCGTTCCGGGACAGGGTCTGGCTACACCTTC.

V is TRBV28 and J is TRBJ1-1; 11 bases fit TRBD1. Trimming removed 4 bases from V and 0 bases from J; junction bases left unmatched: 7. Germline assignment: CDR1 MDHEN and CDR2 SYDVKM. There are 17 residues in the CDR3. The CDR3 DNA reads as TGTGCCAGCAGTTACAGGACAGGGGGCCCCCTGAACACTGAAGCTTTCTTT. This sequence encodes CASSYRTGGPLNTEAFF.

V gene TRBV2 combines with J gene TRBJ1-6; tentatively, D is TRBD1 (5 bases). V was clipped by 8 bases and J by 0 bases, with 11 bases between them. The germline V gene has CDR1 SNHLY and CDR2 FYNNEI. CDR3 length: 15 residues. CDR3 nucleotides: TGTGCCAGCTGGGAGGGGAGCTCCTATAATTCACCCCTCCACTTT. Encoded protein: CASWEGSSYNSPLHF.

A note on this clonotype: A read error may explain this, as a much larger clone is one base away. This chain joins TRBV2 and TRBJ2-1; D not certain. Looked up from germline, CDR1 is SNHLY and CDR2 is FYNNEI. The V gene lost 6 bases and the J gene lost 8 bases, with 14 bases spanning the gap. This CDR3 is built from 13 residues. DNA for the CDR3: TGTGCCAGCAGAGACACAGTGGTCCATGAGCAGTTCTTC. This codes for CASRDTVVHEQFF. Full variable domain (outside the CDR3, taken from reference TRBV2 and TRBJ2-1): EPEVTQTPSHQVTQMGQEVILRCVPISNHLYFYWYRQILGQKVEFLVSFYNNEISEKSEIFDDQFSVERPDGSNFTLKIRSTKLEDSAMYFCASRDTVVHEQFFGPGTRLTVL.

V and J are TRBV18 and TRBJ2-1; 7 bases match TRBD1. Trimming cost V 3 bases and J 7 bases; bases outside gene matches: 15. The CDR3 consists of 17 residues. From germline, CDR1 is KGHSH and CDR2 LQKENI. As DNA, the CDR3 is TGTGCCAGCTCACCCTCATTAAACCCGACAGGGCGGAATGAGCAGTTCTTC. As protein: CASSPSLNPTGRNEQFF.

The rearrangement uses TRBV20-1 and TRBJ1-2; D not certain. Deletions cut 0 bases from V and 6 bases from J, with 20 bases between. The CDR3 covers 16 residues. In germline, CDR1 is DFQATT, CDR2 SNEGSKA (reference sequence). CDR3: CSARDYSGEENDGYTF. CDR3 sequence (DNA): TGCAGTGCTAGAGATTATTCCGGAGAAGAAAACGATGGCTACACCTTC.

The rearrangement joins TRBV2 to TRBJ2-1; perhaps TRBD2 as D (6 bases). Trimming removed 10 bases at V and 4 bases at J, with 8 bases between. The CDR3 length is 11 residues. Germline V gene data show CDR1 as SNHLY and CDR2 as FYNNEI. CDR3 sequence (DNA): TGTGCCACGGAGGGGTACAATGAGCAGTTCTTC. Residues: CATEGYNEQFF.

This clonotype was detected many times. This chain connects TRBV5-1 to TRBJ2-1; 11 bases align to TRBD2. This CDR3 is 15 amino acids long. V was pared by 0 bases and J by 8 bases, with 4 bases of the junction left unmatched. Looked up from germline, CDR1 is SGHRS and CDR2 is YFSETQ. CDR3 protein: CASSLAVSGRDEQFF. In DNA, the CDR3 is TGCGCCAGCAGCTTGGCGGTTAGCGGGAGGGATGAGCAGTTCTTC.

The V gene is TRBV20-1, the J gene TRBJ1-2, with D perhaps TRBD1 (6 bases). V was pared by 8 bases and J by 0 bases, with 13 bases between. CDR1 is DFQATT and CDR2 is SNEGSKA in the germline V gene (reference sequence). The CDR3 covers 13 residues. CDR3 nucleotides: TGCAGTATCACAGGGATAGCTAACTATGGCTACACCTTC. This sequence encodes CSITGIANYGYTF.

The chain couples TRBV2 to TRBJ2-5, with 8 bases that match TRBD1. The CDR3 covers 15 residues. Germline V lookup: CDR1 SNHLY, CDR2 FYNNEI. J lost 4 bases, V lost 5 bases, and 9 bases had no gene match. DNA of the CDR3: TGTGCCAGCAGTCTTTCCCAGACAGGGGTAGAGACCCAGTACTTC. The encoded protein is CASSLSQTGVETQYF.

The sample holds a few counts of this clonotype. The rearrangement joins TRBV6-4 to TRBJ1-2; no reliable D call. The CDR3 is made up of 13 amino acids. V lost 5 bases, J lost 8 bases, and 15 bases lay in between. The germline V gene has CDR1 MRHNA and CDR2 SNTAGT. CDR3 loop: CASSSDGRGGYTF. DNA of the CDR3: TGTGCCAGCAGTTCGGACGGCCGAGGGGGCTACACCTTC.

This chain connects TRBV2 to TRBJ2-5; the D gene is possibly TRBD2 (6 bases). The CDR3 contains 14 residues. CDR1 and CDR2 (germline): SNHLY, FYNNEI. V was shortened by 7 bases and J by 9 bases, with 21 bases between the two germline ends. The CDR3 DNA follows: TGTGCCAGCACTTTTTATTACGGAGGGATGTCCCAGTACTTC. Amino acids: CASTFYYGGMSQYF.

This clonotype was counted many times. The rearrangement joins TRBV20-1 to TRBJ1-2; TRBD1 matches at 10 bases. This CDR3 spans 18 amino acids. After removal of 1 base from V and 3 bases from J, the junction contained 14 bases not matched to a gene. The V gene's germline CDR1 is DFQATT and CDR2 SNEGSKA (reference sequence). CDR3 region: CSARAGPGQGPGDYGYTF. The CDR3 DNA sequence: TGCAGTGCTAGAGCTGGGCCGGGACAGGGGCCCGGGGACTATGGCTACACCTTC.

The chain employs TRBV12-3 or TRBV12-4 and TRBJ2-2; D might be TRBD2 (6 bases). The CDR3 totals 15 residues. Deletions cut 5 bases from V and 6 bases from J, with 16 bases between. The CDR3 protein is CASSHRDSASGELFF. CDR3 bases: TGTGCCAGCAGTCACCGGGACTCGGCTTCCGGGGAGCTGTTTTTT.

This chain uses TRBV4-3 with TRBJ1-6; D gene ambiguous. The CDR3 spans 16 residues. Germline CDR1 reads LGHNA; CDR2 reads YSLEER. Deletions cut 0 bases from V and 10 bases from J, with 16 bases between. The CDR3, as DNA: TGCGCCAGCAGCCAAGATGCGCAAACCGGTGGGTCACCCCTCCACTTT. Translating gives CASSQDAQTGGSPLHF.

Comments on this clonotype: A junction boundary mismatches the germline segment, possibly from a read error. The genes are TRBV6-1 and TRBJ2-5, with 13 bases aligning to TRBD2. CDR3 length equals 17 residues. The V gene's germline CDR1 is MNHNS and CDR2 SASEGT. In nucleotides, the CDR3 is TGTGCCAGCAGTACCTGGACTAGCGGGGGATCATACGAGACCCACTACTTC. Amino acids: CASSTWTSGGSYETHYF.

The sample holds a few counts of this clonotype. The rearrangement joins TRBV7-9 to TRBJ2-5, with D tentatively TRBD2 (5 bases). Between the trimmed V and J ends, which lost 3 bases and 4 bases, there was a span of 15 bases. This CDR3 has 15 amino acids. Germline CDR1 SEHNR, CDR2 FQNEAQ (reference sequence). The CDR3 region is CASSFNRDAIETQYF. The CDR3 DNA sequence: TGTGCCAGCAGCTTCAACCGGGATGCCATAGAGACCCAGTACTTC. Full variable domain (rest looked up from reference TRBV7-9 and TRBJ2-5): DTGVSQNPRHKITKRGQNVTFRCDPISEHNRLYWYRQTLGQGPEFLTYFQNEAQLEKSRLLSDRFSAERPKGSFSTLEIQRTEQGDSAMYLCASSFNRDAIETQYFGPGTRLLVL.

The table lists this clonotype with a few counts. This rearrangement joins TRBV9 to TRBJ1-2; D is possibly TRBD1 (5 bases). Germline assignment: CDR1 SGDLS and CDR2 YYNGEE. The CDR3 sequence is 16 residues long. Trimming removed 0 bases at V and 5 bases at J, with 17 bases between. The CDR3 sequence: CASSVEGGANVYGYTF. CDR3 sequence (DNA): TGTGCCAGCAGCGTAGAGGGAGGGGCCAATGTATATGGCTACACCTTC.

About this clonotype: A read error may produce the germline difference seen at one junction end. The chain combines TRBV27 with TRBJ2-2; tentatively, D is TRBD1 (6 bases). This CDR3 is 15 amino acids long. CDR1 and CDR2 from the germline V gene are MNHEY and SMNVEV (reference sequence). The CDR3 protein is CAISPQGFGTGELFF. As DNA, the CDR3 is TGTGCCATCAGTCCGCAGGGGTTTGGGACCGGGGAGCTGTTTTTT.